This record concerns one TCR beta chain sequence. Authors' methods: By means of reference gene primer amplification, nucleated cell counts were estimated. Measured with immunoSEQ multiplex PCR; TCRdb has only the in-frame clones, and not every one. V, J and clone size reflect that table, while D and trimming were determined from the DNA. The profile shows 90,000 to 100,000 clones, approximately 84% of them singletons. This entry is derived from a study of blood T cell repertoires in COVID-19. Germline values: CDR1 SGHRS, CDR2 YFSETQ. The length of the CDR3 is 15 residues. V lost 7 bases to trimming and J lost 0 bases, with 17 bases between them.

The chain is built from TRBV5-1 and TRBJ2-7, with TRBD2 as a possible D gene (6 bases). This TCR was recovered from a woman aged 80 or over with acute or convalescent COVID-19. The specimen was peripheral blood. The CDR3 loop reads CASCSYPGDSYEQYF. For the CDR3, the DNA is TGCGCCAGCTGCTCCTACCCGGGGGACTCCTACGAGCAGTACTTC.